This paragraph covers one T cell receptor beta chain sequence. What it recognizes is unknown. This entry belongs to a study of resident and recirculating memory T cells in vitiligo. Study outcomes and limitations: Vitiligo lesions lacked a unique dominant clone, and clonality varied.

This CDR3 spans 14 amino acids. The germline CDR1 and CDR2 sequences are SGDLS and YYNGEE. Germline trimming cut 2 bases from V and 5 bases from J; bases unmatched to any gene: 6. Only in-frame clones appear in the TCRdb table, and some are missing; sequencing was by immunoSEQ multiplex PCR. The data contain some 70,000 clones, just over 90% of them singletons. Source material: blood. V and J are TRBV9 and TRBJ1-2; TRBD1 agrees at 7 bases. The receptor was derived from a male donor with vitiligo. Here the CDR3 reads CASSVVGTDYGYTF. The DNA of the CDR3 is TGTGCCAGCAGCGTGGTGGGGACAGATTATGGCTACACCTTC.